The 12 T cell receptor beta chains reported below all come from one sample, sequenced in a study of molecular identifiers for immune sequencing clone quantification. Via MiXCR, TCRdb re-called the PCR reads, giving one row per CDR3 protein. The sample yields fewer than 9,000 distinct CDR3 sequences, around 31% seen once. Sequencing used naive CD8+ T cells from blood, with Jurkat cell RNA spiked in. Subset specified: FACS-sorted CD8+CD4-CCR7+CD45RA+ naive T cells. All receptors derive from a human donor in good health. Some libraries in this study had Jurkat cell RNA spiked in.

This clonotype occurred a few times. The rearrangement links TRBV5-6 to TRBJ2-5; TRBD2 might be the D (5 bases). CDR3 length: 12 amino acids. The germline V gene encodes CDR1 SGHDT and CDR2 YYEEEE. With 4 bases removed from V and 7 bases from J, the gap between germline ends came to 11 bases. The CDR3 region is CASSLGDPTQYF. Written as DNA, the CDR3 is TGTGCCAGCAGCCTCGGGGATCCGACCCAGTACTTC.

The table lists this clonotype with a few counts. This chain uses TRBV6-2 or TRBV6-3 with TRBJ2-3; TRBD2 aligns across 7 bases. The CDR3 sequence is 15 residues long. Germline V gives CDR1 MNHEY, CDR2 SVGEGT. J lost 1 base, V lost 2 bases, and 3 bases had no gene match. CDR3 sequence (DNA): TGTGCCAGCAGTTACATTCTAGCGGGCACAGATACGCAGTATTTT. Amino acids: CASSYILAGTDTQYF.

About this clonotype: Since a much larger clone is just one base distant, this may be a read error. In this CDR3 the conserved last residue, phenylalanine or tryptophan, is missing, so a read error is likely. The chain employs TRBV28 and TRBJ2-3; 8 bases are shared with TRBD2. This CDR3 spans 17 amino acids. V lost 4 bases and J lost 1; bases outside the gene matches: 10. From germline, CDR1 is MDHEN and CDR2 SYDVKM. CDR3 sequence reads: CASSSYEAGVGTDTQYL. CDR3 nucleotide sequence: TGTGCCAGCAGTTCCTATGAAGCGGGAGTGGGCACAGATACGCAGTATTTA.

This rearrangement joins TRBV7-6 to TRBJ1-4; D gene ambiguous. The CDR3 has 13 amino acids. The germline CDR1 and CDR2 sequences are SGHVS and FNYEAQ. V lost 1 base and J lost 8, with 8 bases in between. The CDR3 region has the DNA TGTGCCAGCAGCTTAGAGGTGGGAGAAAAACTGTTTTTT. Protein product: CASSLEVGEKLFF.

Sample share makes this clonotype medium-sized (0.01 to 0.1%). The CDR3 loop reads CASSPVTGELFF. CDR3 bases: TGTGCCAGCAGCCCAGTCACCGGGGAGCTGTTTTTT. The gene calls are TRBV7-9 and TRBJ2-2; D is unclear. The CDR3 extends over 12 amino acids. V lost 5 bases to trimming and J lost 4 bases, with 5 bases between them. The germline V gene has CDR1 SEHNR and CDR2 FQNEAQ (reference sequence).

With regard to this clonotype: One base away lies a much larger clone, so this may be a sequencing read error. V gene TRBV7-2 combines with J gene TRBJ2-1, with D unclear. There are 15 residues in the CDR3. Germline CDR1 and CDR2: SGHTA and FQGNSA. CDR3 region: CASSLVRSLYNEQLF. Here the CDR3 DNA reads TGTGCCAGCAGCTTAGTGAGGAGCCTCTACAATGAGCAGCTCTTC.

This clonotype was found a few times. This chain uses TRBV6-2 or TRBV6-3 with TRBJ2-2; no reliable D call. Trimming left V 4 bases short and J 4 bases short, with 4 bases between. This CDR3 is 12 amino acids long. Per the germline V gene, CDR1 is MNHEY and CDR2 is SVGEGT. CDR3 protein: CASSWSTGELFF. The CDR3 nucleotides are TGTGCCAGCAGTTGGAGCACCGGGGAGCTGTTTTTT.

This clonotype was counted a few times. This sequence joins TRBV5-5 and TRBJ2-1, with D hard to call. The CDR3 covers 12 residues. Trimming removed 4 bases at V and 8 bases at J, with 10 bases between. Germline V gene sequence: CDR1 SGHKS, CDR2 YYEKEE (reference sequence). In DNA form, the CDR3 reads TGTGCCAGCAGCCCCCCCGGTGATGAGCAGTTCTTC. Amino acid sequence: CASSPPGDEQFF. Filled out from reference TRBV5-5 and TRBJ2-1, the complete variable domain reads DAGVTQSPTHLIKTRGQQVTLRCSPISGHKSVSWYQQVLGQGPQFIFQYYEKEERGRGNFPDRFSARQFPNYSSELNVNALLLGDSALYLCASSPPGDEQFFGPGTRLTVL.

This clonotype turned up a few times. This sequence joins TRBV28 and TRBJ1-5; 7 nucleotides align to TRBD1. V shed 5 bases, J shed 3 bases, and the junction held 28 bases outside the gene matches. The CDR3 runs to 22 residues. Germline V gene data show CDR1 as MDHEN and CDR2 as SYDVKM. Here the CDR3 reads CASSTTEPTLWGQRGFNQPQHF. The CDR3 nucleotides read TGTGCCAGCAGTACGACAGAACCAACATTGTGGGGACAGAGGGGCTTCAATCAGCCCCAGCATTTT.

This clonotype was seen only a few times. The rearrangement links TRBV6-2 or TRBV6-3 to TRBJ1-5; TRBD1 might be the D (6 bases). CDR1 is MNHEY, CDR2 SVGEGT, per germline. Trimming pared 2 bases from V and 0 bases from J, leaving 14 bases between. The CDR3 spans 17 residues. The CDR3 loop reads CASSYEEGGSSNQPQHF. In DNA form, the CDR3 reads TGTGCCAGCAGTTACGAGGAAGGGGGAAGTAGCAATCAGCCCCAGCATTTT.

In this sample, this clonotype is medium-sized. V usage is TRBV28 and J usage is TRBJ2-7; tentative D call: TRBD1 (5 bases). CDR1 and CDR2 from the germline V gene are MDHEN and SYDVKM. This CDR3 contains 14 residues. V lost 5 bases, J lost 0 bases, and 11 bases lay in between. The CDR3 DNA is TGTGCCAGCAGTCCTCTCGACAGCTCCTACGAGCAGTACTTC. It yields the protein CASSPLDSSYEQYF.

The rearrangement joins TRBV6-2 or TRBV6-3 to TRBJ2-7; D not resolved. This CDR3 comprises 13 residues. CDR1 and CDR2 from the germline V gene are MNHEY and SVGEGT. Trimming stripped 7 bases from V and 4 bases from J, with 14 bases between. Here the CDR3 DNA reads TGTGCCAGCAACGATCGGTGGGGTTACGAGCAGTACTTC. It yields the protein CASNDRWGYEQYF.